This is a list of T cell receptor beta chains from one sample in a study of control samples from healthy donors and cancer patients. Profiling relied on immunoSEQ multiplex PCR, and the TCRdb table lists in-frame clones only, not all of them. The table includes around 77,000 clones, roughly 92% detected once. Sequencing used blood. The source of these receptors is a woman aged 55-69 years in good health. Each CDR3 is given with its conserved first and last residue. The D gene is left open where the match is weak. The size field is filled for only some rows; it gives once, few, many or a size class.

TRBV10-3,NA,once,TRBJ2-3,CAIRNTGNTDTQYF,TGTGCCATCAGGAATACAGGGAACACAGATACGCAGTATTTT
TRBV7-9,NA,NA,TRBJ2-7,CASSRAPRSYEQYF,TGTGCCAGCAGCCGGGCGCCTCGTTCCTACGAGCAGTACTTC
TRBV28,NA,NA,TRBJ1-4,CASISRLTREKLFF,TGTGCCAGCATCTCCCGGCTCACGCGGGAAAAACTGTTTTTT
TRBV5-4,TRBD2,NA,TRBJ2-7,CASSLSAGGPSYEQYF,TGTGCCAGCAGCTTGTCGGCGGGAGGGCCCTCGTACGAGCAGTACTTC
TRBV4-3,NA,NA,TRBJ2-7,CASSQQGTRGEQYF,TGCGCCAGCAGCCAACAAGGAACTAGAGGCGAGCAGTACTTC
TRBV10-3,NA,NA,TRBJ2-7,CAISVRGQNEQYF,TGTGCCATCAGTGTGAGGGGTCAAAACGAGCAGTACTTC
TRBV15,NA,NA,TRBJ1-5,CATSTDGVFGPQHF,TGTGCCACCAGCACTGACGGGGTTTTTGGGCCCCAGCATTTT
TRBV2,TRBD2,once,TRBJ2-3,CASRRGTSEPRSTDTQYF,TGTGCCAGCAGGAGGGGGACTAGCGAACCTCGTTCCACAGATACGCAGTATTTT
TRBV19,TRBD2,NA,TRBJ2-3,CASSTLAGEGEAGTQYF,TGTGCCAGTAGTACCCTAGCGGGAGAAGGGGAGGCTGGTACGCAGTATTTT
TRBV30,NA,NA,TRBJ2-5,CAWSADIQETQYF,TGTGCCTGGAGTGCGGATATTCAAGAGACCCAGTACTTC
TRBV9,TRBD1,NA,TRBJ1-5,CASSLTGANQPQHF,TGTGCCAGCAGCTTAACAGGGGCCAATCAGCCCCAGCATTTT
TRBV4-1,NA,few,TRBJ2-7,CASSLGPQTALIPYEQYF,TGCGCCAGCAGCCTGGGGCCTCAGACAGCCCTTATACCTTACGAGCAGTACTTC
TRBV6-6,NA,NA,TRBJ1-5,CASTPPGGNQPQHF,TGTGCCAGCACCCCCCCCGGAGGGAATCAGCCCCAGCATTTT
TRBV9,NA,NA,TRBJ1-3,CASSVGDSGNTIYF,TGTGCCAGCAGCGTTGGAGACTCTGGAAACACCATATATTTT
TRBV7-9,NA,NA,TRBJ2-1,CASSQMGLEYNEQFF,TGTGCCAGCAGTCAAATGGGGCTGGAGTACAATGAGCAGTTCTTC
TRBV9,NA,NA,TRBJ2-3,CASSAVGTPRYTDTQYF,TGTGCCAGCAGCGCGGTCGGGACTCCTCGGTACACAGATACGCAGTATTTT
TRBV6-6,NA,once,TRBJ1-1,CASRRRDNTEAFF,TGTGCCAGCAGACGCCGGGACAACACTGAAGCTTTCTTT
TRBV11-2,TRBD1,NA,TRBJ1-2,CASSSRTGGDYGYTF,TGTGCCAGCAGCTCCCGGACAGGGGGCGACTATGGCTACACCTTC
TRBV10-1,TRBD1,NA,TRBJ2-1,CASSVGTGGYNEQFF,TGCGCCAGCAGTGTTGGGACAGGGGGCTACAATGAGCAGTTCTTC
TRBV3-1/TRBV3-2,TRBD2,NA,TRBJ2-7,CASSHLGAGAYEQYF,TGTGCCAGCAGCCACCTAGGGGCGGGAGCCTACGAGCAGTACTTC
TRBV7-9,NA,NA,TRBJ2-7,CASSLRRGRNEQYF,TGTGCCAGCAGCTTACGACGAGGGAGAAACGAGCAGTACTTC
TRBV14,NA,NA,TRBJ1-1,CASSQAGGRAFF,TGTGCCAGCAGCCAAGCGGGGGGAAGAGCTTTCTTT
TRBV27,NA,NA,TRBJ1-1,CASSFRVDTEAFF,TGTGCCAGCAGTTTCCGGGTGGACACTGAAGCTTTCTTT
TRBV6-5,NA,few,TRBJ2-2,CASSQQLGATGELFF,TGTGCCAGCAGCCAACAATTGGGAGCGACCGGGGAGCTGTTTTTT
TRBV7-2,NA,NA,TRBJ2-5,CASSPNREPGTQYF,TGTGCCAGCAGCCCAAACAGGGAGCCCGGGACCCAGTACTTC
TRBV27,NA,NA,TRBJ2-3,CASSSMADTQYF,TGTGCCAGCAGTTCAATGGCAGATACGCAGTATTTT
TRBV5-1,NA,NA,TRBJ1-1,CASSLRGGNTEAFF,TGCGCCAGCAGCCTCAGGGGAGGGAACACTGAAGCTTTCTTT